Below, 12 T cell receptor beta chains from the same sample are listed, as sequenced in a study of early T cells in non-severe SARS-CoV-2 infection (dated by TCRdb to the early 2020s). Receptors were amplified or captured by 5' RACE. The instrument was a NextSeq 500. Through fastp at Q25 and MiXCR, TCRdb rebuilt clones from the public reads, retaining in-frame beta chains. All rows with the same CDR3 protein become a single entry with the most common DNA and genes. The sample includes some 61,000 distinct CDR3 sequences, with around 9% observed a single time. In total, the top ten clones hold less than 25% of the sample. Sample: whole blood. The receptors derive from an adult who was a healthcare worker with PCR-confirmed SARS-CoV-2 infection or an uninfected control (not recorded which).

This clonotype has only a few counts. The chain has TRBV5-1 and TRBJ2-3, with 11 bases matching TRBD1. CDR3 length equals 16 residues. Germline CDR1 reads SGHRS; CDR2 reads YFSETQ. V gave up 6 bases and J gave up 4 bases; unmatched junction bases: 10. The DNA of the CDR3 is TGCGCCAGCAAAAAAAAACCGGGACAGGGGGCAGATACGCAGTATTTT. Translation gives CASKKKPGQGADTQYF. Filled out from reference TRBV5-1 and TRBJ2-3, the complete variable domain reads KAGVTQTPRYLIKTRGQQVTLSCSPISGHRSVSWYQQTPGQGLQFLFEYFSETQRNKGNFPGRFSGRQFSNSRSEMNVSTLELGDSALYLCASKKKPGQGADTQYFGPGTRLTVL.

This clonotype turned up a few times. The chain recombines TRBV5-4 with TRBJ2-7; no clear D. This CDR3 contains 11 residues. CDR1 is SGHNT and CDR2 is YYREEE in the germline V gene (reference sequence). Trimming took 0 bases from V and 6 from J, leaving 4 bases between them. The CDR3, as DNA: TGTGCCAGCAGCTTGGGACCCGAGCAGTACTTC. It yields the protein CASSLGPEQYF.

This clonotype was found many times. The gene calls are TRBV7-9 and TRBJ2-6; D unclear. There are 15 residues in the CDR3. V was clipped by 3 bases and J by 0 bases, with 6 bases between them. The germline V gene encodes CDR1 SEHNR and CDR2 FQNEAQ (reference sequence). The CDR3 sequence: CASSFGRSGANVLTF. As DNA, the CDR3 is TGTGCCAGCAGCTTCGGACGCTCTGGGGCCAACGTCCTGACTTTC. The full variable domain, in which reference TRBV7-9 and TRBJ2-6 provide the parts outside the CDR3, is DTGVSQNPRHKITKRGQNVTFRCDPISEHNRLYWYRQTLGQGPEFLTYFQNEAQLEKSRLLSDRFSAERPKGSFSTLEIQRTEQGDSAMYLCASSFGRSGANVLTFGAGSRLTVL.

This clonotype was picked up one time. The chain recombines TRBV6-1 with TRBJ1-6; D call uncertain. The CDR3 covers 16 residues. CDR1 and CDR2 from the germline V gene are MNHNS and SASEGT. V was shortened by 4 bases and J by 6 bases, with 16 bases between the two germline ends. CDR3 bases: TGTGCCAGCAGTGTCGGCTCCCGAGAATTTAATTCACCCCTCCACTTT. This codes for CASSVGSREFNSPLHF.

This clonotype occurred a few times. The chain couples TRBV5-1 to TRBJ2-1; 12 bases fit TRBD2. The trim removed 3 bases at V and 5 bases at J, leaving 3 bases unmatched. Germline-derived CDR1 and CDR2 are SGHRS and YFSETQ. The CDR3 covers 15 residues. CDR3 protein: CASSSSGGAHNEQFF. The DNA for the CDR3 is TGCGCCAGCAGCTCTAGCGGGGGGGCTCACAATGAGCAGTTCTTC.

This clonotype was counted ten times or more. The rearrangement joins TRBV13 to TRBJ2-7, with 9 positions matching TRBD1. Per germline, CDR1 PRHDT and CDR2 FYEKMQ (reference sequence). V lost 0 bases to trimming and J lost 4 bases; unmatched junction nucleotides: 1. This CDR3 contains 14 residues. This CDR3 is CASSLGDRGYEQYF. The CDR3 coding sequence is TGTGCCAGCAGCTTAGGGGACAGGGGATACGAGCAGTACTTC.

A few counts support this clonotype. The chain joins TRBV30 to TRBJ2-7; D perhaps matches TRBD2 (6 bases). The CDR3 totals 15 residues. Trimming shortened V by 7 bases and J by 0 bases, and 19 bases separated the two germline ends. In germline, CDR1 is GTSNPN, CDR2 SVGIG (reference sequence). CDR3: CAYTGGGMSSYEQYF. In DNA, the CDR3 is TGTGCCTATACAGGTGGAGGGATGAGCTCCTACGAGCAGTACTTC. The variable domain in full, with the rest retrieved from reference TRBV30 and TRBJ2-7, is SQTIHQWPATLVQPVGSPLSLECTVEGTSNPNLYWYRQAAGRGLQLLFYSVGIGQISSEVPQNLSASRPQDRQFILSSKKLLLSDSGFYLCAYTGGGMSSYEQYFGPGTRLTVT.

The V call is TRBV24-1, the J call TRBJ1-2; D ambiguous. The CDR3 sequence is 11 residues long. Trimming took 9 bases from V and 4 from J, leaving 8 bases between them. CDR1 KGHDR and CDR2 SFDVKD come from the germline V gene. CDR3 amino acids: CATWVGYGYTF. The CDR3 DNA reads TGTGCCACCTGGGTGGGCTATGGCTACACCTTC.

This clonotype has just a few counts. The chain recombines TRBV3-1 with TRBJ2-3; D unresolved. The CDR3 spans 13 residues. CDR1 is LGHDT, CDR2 YNNKEL, per germline (reference sequence). Between the trimmed V and J ends, which lost 0 bases and 6 bases, there was a span of 7 bases. The CDR3: CASSQDAQDTQYF. As DNA, the CDR3 is TGTGCCAGCAGCCAAGATGCCCAGGATACGCAGTATTTT.

This rearrangement joins TRBV5-4 to TRBJ2-5; TRBD1 aligns across 7 bases. J gave up 5 bases and V 4 bases, and 8 bases lay outside the gene matches. Germline CDR1 SGHNT, CDR2 YYREEE (reference sequence). The CDR3 runs to 14 residues. The CDR3 protein is CASSLRTGEETQYF. CDR3 nucleotides: TGTGCCAGCAGCCTTAGGACAGGCGAGGAGACCCAGTACTTC.

In this sample, this clonotype turned up many times. The chain combines TRBV7-6 with TRBJ1-1; D gene uncertain. CDR1 and CDR2 from the germline V gene are SGHVS and FNYEAQ. This CDR3 is 14 amino acids long. V lost 1 base and J lost 0, with 6 bases in between. The CDR3 DNA reads TGTGCCAGCAGCTTAGATACGCTGAACACTGAAGCTTTCTTT. Translation gives CASSLDTLNTEAFF.

The rearrangement uses TRBV3-1 and TRBJ2-4; no firm D call. V dropped 4 bases and J dropped 7 bases, with 14 bases sitting between them. This CDR3 has 14 amino acids. Germline lookup yields CDR1 LGHDT and CDR2 YNNKEL (reference sequence). CDR3 coding DNA: TGTGCCAGCAGCCGCTCGGACGGATTGAACATTCAGTACTTC. It specifies CASSRSDGLNIQYF. The full variable domain, in which reference TRBV3-1 and TRBJ2-4 provide the parts outside the CDR3, is DTAVSQTPKYLVTQMGNDKSIKCEQNLGHDTMYWYKQDSKKFLKIMFSYNNKELIINETVPNRFSPKSPDKAHLNLHINSLELGDSAVYFCASSRSDGLNIQYFGAGTRLSVL.